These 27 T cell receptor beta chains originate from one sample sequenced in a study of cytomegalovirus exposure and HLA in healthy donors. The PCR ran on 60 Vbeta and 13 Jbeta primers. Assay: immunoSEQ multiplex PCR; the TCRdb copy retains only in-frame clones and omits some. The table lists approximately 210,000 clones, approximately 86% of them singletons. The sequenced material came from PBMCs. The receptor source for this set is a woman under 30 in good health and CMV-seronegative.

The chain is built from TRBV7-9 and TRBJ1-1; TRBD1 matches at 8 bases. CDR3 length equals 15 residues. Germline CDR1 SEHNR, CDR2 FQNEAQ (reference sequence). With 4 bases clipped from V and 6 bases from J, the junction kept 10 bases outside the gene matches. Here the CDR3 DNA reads TGTGCCAGCAGCTCTTCTGGACAGGGTAAAGCTGAAGCTTTCTTT. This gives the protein CASSSSGQGKAEAFF.

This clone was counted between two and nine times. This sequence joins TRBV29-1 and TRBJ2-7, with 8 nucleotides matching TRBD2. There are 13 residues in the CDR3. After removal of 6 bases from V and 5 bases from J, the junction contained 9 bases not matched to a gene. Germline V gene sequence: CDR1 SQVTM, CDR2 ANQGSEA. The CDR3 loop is CSVDLAGRDEQYF. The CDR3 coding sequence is TGCAGCGTAGACTTAGCGGGACGCGACGAGCAGTACTTC.

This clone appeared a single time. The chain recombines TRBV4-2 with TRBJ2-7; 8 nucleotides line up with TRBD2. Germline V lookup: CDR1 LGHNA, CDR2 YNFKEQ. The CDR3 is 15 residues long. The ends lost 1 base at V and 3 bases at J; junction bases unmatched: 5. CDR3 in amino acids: CASSQGPAGGYEQYF. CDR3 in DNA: TGTGCCAGCAGCCAAGGTCCGGCGGGGGGCTACGAGCAGTACTTC.

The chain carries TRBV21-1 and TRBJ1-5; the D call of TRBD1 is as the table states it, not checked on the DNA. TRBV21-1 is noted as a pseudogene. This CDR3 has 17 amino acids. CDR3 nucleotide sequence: TGTGCCAGCAGATTTCCGCTCGGACAGGGGCACCATCAGCCCCAGCATTTT. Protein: CASRFPLGQGHHQPQHF.

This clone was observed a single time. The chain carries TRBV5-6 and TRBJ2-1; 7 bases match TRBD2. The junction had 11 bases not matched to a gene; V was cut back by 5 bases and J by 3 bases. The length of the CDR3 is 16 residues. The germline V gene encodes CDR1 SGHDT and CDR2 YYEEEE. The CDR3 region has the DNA TGTGCCAGCAGAAATTTTGGACTAGAAAACTACAATGAGCAGTTCTTC. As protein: CASRNFGLENYNEQFF. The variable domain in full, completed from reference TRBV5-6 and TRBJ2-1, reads DAGVTQSPTHLIKTRGQQVTLRCSPKSGHDTVSWYQQALGQGPQFIFQYYEEEERQRGNFPDRFSGHQFPNYSSELNVNALLLGDSALYLCASRNFGLENYNEQFFGPGTRLTVL.

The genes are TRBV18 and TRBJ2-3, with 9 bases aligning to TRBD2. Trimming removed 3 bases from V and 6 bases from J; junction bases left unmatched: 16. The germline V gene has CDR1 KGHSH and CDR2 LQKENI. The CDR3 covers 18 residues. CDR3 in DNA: TGTGCCAGCTCACCTGACCCGGGACTAGCCCCGGAGGAGGATACGCAGTATTTT. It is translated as CASSPDPGLAPEEDTQYF.

DNA of the CDR3: TGTGCCAGCAGCGTAGGCGGGGGGGCCTACAATGAGCAGTTCTTC. Its protein is CASSVGGGAYNEQFF. The J gene is TRBJ2-1, the V gene TRBV9; 9 bases align to TRBD2. Germline CDR1 and CDR2: SGDLS and YYNGEE. Trimming cost V 0 bases and J 2 bases; bases outside gene matches: 0. The CDR3 sequence is 15 residues long.

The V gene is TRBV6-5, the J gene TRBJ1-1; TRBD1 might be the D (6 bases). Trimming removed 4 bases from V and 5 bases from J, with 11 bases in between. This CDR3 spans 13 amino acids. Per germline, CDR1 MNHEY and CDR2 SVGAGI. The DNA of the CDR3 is TGTGCCAGCAGTTTACAGGGTGATACTGAAGCTTTCTTT. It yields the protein CASSLQGDTEAFF.

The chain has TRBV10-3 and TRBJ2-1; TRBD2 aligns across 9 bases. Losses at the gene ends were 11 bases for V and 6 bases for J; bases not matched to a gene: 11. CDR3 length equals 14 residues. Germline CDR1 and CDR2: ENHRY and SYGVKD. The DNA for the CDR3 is TGTGCCGGCGCCAGGGCGGGAGGGTTCAATGAGCAGTTCTTC. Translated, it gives CAGARAGGFNEQFF.

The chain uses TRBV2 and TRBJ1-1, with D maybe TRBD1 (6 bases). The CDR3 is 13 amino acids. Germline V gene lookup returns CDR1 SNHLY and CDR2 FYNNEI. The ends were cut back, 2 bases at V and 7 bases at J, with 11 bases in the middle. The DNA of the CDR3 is TGTGCCAGCAGTGAAACAGGGTGGAGTGAAGCTTTCTTT. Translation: CASSETGWSEAFF. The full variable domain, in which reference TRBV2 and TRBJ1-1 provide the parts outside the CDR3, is EPEVTQTPSHQVTQMGQEVILRCVPISNHLYFYWYRQILGQKVEFLVSFYNNEISEKSEIFDDQFSVERPDGSNFTLKIRSTKLEDSAMYFCASSETGWSEAFFGQGTRLTVV.

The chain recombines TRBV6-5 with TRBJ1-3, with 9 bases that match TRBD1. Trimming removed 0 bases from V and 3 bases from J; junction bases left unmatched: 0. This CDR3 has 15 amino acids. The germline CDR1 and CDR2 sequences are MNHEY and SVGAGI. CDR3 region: CASSYSGQGGNTIYF. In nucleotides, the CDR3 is TGTGCCAGCAGTTACTCGGGACAGGGTGGAAACACCATATATTTT.

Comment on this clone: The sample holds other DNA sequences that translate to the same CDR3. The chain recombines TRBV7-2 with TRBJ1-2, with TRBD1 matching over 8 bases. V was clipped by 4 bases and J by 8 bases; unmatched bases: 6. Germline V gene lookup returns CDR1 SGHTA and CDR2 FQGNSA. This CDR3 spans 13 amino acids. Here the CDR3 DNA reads TGTGCCAGCAGCTCTACAGGGGGGGGCGGCTACACCTTC. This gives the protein CASSSTGGGGYTF.

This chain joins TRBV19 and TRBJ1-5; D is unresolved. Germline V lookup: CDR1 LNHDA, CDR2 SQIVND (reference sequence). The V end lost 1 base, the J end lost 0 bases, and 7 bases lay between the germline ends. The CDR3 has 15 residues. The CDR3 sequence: CASSIAEYSNQPQHF. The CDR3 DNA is TGTGCCAGTAGTATAGCGGAGTATAGCAATCAGCCCCAGCATTTT.

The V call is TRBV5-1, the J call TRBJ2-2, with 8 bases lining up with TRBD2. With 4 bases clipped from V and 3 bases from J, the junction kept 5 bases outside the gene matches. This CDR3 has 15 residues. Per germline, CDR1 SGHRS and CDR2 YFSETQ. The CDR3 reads CASSTPGGDTGELFF. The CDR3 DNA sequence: TGCGCCAGCAGCACCCCCGGGGGGGACACCGGGGAGCTGTTTTTT.

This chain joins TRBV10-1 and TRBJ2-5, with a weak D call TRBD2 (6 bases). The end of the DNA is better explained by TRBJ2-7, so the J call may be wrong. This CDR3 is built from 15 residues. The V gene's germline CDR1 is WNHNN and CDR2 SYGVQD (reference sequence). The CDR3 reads CASSEPGLSSYEQYF. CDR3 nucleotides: TGCGCCAGCAGTGAGCCGGGACTGAGCTCCTACGAGCAGTACTTC.

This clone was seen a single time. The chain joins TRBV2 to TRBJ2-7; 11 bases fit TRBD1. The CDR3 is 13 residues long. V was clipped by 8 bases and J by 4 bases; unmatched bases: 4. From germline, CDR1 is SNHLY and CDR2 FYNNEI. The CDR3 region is CASAGQGAYEQYF. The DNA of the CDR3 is TGTGCCAGCGCCGGACAGGGGGCGTACGAGCAGTACTTC.

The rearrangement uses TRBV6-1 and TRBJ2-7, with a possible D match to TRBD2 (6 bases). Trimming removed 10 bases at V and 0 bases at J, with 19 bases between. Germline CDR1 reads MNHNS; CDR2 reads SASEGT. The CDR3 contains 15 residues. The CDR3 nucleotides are TGTGCCACCAAACGTGGGGGGTATGACTCCTACGAGCAGTACTTC. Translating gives CATKRGGYDSYEQYF.

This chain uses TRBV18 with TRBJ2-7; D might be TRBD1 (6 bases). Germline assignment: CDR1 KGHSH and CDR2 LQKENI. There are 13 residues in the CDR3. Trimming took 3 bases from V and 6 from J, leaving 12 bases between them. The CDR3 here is CASSPTRTAEQYF. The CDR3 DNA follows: TGTGCCAGCTCACCGACTCGGACAGCCGAGCAGTACTTC.

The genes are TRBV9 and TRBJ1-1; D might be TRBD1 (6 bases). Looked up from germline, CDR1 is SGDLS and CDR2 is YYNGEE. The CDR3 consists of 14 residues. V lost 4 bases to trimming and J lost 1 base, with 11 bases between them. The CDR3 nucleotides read TGTGCCAGCAGCCCCCAAGGGGGGAACACTGAAGCTTTCTTT. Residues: CASSPQGGNTEAFF.

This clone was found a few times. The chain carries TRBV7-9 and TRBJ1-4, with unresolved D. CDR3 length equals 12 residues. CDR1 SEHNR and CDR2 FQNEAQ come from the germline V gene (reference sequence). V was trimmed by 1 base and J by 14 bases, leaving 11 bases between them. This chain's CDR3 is CASSLEGRSLFF. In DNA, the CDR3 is TGTGCCAGCAGCTTAGAAGGCAGGTCTCTGTTTTTT.

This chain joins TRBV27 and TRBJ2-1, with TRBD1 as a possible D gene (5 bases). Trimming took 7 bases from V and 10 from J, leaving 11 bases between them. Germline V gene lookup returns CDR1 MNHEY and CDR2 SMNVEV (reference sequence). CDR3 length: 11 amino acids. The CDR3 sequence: CASTQGGEQFF. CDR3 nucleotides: TGTGCCAGCACCCAGGGCGGCGAGCAGTTCTTC.

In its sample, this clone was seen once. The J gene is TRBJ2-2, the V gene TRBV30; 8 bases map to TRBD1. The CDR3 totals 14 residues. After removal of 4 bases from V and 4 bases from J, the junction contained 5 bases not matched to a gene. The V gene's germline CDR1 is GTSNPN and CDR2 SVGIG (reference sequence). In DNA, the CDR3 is TGTGCCTGGAATCGGGACAGGACCACCGGGGAGCTGTTTTTT. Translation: CAWNRDRTTGELFF.

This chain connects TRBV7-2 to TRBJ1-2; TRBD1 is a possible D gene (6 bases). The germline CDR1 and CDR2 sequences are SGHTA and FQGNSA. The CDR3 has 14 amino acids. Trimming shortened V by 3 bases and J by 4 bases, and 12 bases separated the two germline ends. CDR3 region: CASSFRQASYGYTF. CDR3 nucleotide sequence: TGTGCCAGCAGCTTTAGACAGGCGTCCTATGGCTACACCTTC.

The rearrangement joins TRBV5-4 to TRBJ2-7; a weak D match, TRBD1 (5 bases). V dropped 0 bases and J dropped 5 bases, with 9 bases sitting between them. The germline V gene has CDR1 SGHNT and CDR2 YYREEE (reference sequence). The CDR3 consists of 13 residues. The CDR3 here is CASSLEGFNEQYF. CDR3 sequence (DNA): TGTGCCAGCAGCTTGGAGGGGTTTAACGAGCAGTACTTC.

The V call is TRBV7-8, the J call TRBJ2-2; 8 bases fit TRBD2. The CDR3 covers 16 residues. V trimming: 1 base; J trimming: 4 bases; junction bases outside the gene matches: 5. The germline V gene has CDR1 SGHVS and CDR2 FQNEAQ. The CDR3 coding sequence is TGTGCCAGCAGCTTAGGATCGCGGGAGGTCACCGGGGAGCTGTTTTTT. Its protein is CASSLGSREVTGELFF.

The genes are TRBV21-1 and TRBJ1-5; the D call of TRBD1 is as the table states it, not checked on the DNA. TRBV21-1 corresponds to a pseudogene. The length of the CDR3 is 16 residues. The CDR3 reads CASSKWDRGLNQPQHF. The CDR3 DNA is TGTGCCAGCAGCAAATGGGACAGGGGGCTAAATCAGCCCCAGCATTTT.

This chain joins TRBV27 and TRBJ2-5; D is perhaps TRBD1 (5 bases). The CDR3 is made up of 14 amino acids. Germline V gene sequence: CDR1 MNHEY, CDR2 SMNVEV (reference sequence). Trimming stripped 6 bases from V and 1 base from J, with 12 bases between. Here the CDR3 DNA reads TGTGCCAGCAGCCTTTTAGACAGCCAAGAGACCCAGTACTTC. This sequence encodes CASSLLDSQETQYF.